The sequence of this TCR beta chain was determined in a study of T-cell reconstitution after alpha-beta-depleted transplantation in children. Whole-study findings and limits: Some patients' high day-60 TCRbeta diversity was traced to surviving recipient T cells and thymic progenitors. At the one-year point after transplant, T-cell counts and TCRbeta diversity were found to come mostly from T cells that had been newly produced. Reportedly, roughly two months post-transplant, alpha-beta T cells arose from several hundred expanded graft clones.

This clonotype was seen repeatedly, ten times or more. The antigen is unknown. Researchers prepared the TCRbeta library using unique molecular identifiers, the study reports. Using its own MiXCR run on the PCR reads, TCRdb lists one record per CDR3 protein. The data show approximately 290,000 distinct CDR3 sequences, approximately 10% seen once. The CDR3 is made up of 13 amino acids. V gave up 6 bases and J gave up 2 bases, with 13 bases separating them. From germline, CDR1 is DFQATT and CDR2 SNEGSKA (reference sequence). The genes are TRBV20-1 and TRBJ1-2; a weak D match, TRBD1 (6 bases). The sequence derives from a male patient aged 2 to 10 who had a stem cell transplant for chronic granulomatous disease, so the T cells may come from the graft donor. The starting material was peripheral blood, obtained 180 days after TCRalphabeta/CD19-depleted stem cell transplant. The CDR3, as DNA: TGCAGTGCCACAGGGCTTTTCAACTATGGCTACACCTTC. This translates into CSATGLFNYGYTF.